This T cell receptor (beta chain) was identified in a study of T cell responses to AZD1222 COVID-19 vaccine. Study-wide results and limits: Elevations in Spike-specific TCR breadth and depth followed administration of two AZD1222 doses. Females made up more of the donors, who were largely white British, and clonal diversity may have come out too low. Across the whole spike, CD4 TCRs peaked at regions 160-218 and 743-854.

On this clone: What it binds is not known.

The CDR3 is 18 amino acids. V gave up 2 bases and J gave up 3 bases, with 23 bases separating them. Germline V gene data show CDR1 as PRHDT and CDR2 as FYEKMQ (reference sequence). This table comes from immunoSEQ multiplex PCR, and its TCRdb copy is limited to in-frame clones, with some not included. In the table there are tens of thousands of clones, approximately 80% of which are singletons. The chain is built from TRBV13 and TRBJ2-7; D gene uncertain. Sequencing was performed on peripheral blood, taken 28 days after the second AZD1222 dose. The clonotype was recovered from an adult who received the AZD1222 COVID-19 vaccine. DNA of the CDR3: TGTGCCAGCAGCTTAAGACTGGAACATTACGACTCCGGCTACGAGCAGTACTTC. Translated: CASSLRLEHYDSGYEQYF.